This is a list of T cell receptor beta chains from one sample in a study of regulatory T cells in long-lasting Graves disease. TCRdb re-called the multiplex PCR reads through MiXCR, storing one row per CDR3 protein. In the table there are a few hundred thousand distinct CDR3 sequences, around 22% of which are singletons. The sample was peripheral blood mononuclear cells (PBMCs), taken when the disease was refractory, from a patient treated with antithyroid drugs. Every receptor here comes from a female donor with Graves disease. Both conserved end residues are part of each CDR3.

j_call,v_call,cdr3_aa
TRBJ2-5,TRBV4-3,CASSQFGLAVQETQYF
TRBJ1-2,TRBV24-1,CATSDFGIDGYTF
TRBJ1-4,TRBV2,CASSGMGNEKLFF
TRBJ2-7,TRBV29-1,CSVWGHSYEQYF
TRBJ1-5,TRBV28,CASSSLSTNQPQHF
TRBJ1-1,TRBV19,CASRGRKNTEAFF
TRBJ2-2,TRBV24-1,CATSDLHPPSGGELFF
TRBJ1-4,TRBV7-2,CASSGVLFEKLFF
TRBJ2-5,TRBV28,CASSLLLGTQYF
TRBJ2-7,TRBV20-1,CSADRDDRASYEQYF
TRBJ2-7,TRBV29-1,CSVRRGVGYEQYF
TRBJ1-5,TRBV10-3,CAISESGQGDQPQHF
TRBJ2-7,TRBV7-9,CASGLLTGGFFSEQYF
TRBJ2-7,TRBV20-1,CSAAHRGHYEQYF
TRBJ2-2,TRBV28,CASSLFNTGELVF